This T cell receptor (beta chain) was observed in a study of cytomegalovirus exposure and HLA in healthy donors. Whole-study findings and limits: One variant, a missense change in DCLRE1C, was linked in a later analysis to TCR beta V- and J-gene trimming. A later analysis by the authors found several of the most significant clusters apparently linked to common viral pathogens. Certain sequence variants were highly shared and formed a cluster, and this cluster was likely a sequencing artifact.

Donors were nominally healthy when sampled, though unrecorded immune exposures were likely. It was with 60 Vbeta and 13 Jbeta primers that the PCR ran. Generated by immunoSEQ multiplex PCR, the TCRdb table keeps only in-frame clones and is missing some. The sample holds approximately 150,000 clones, 79% seen once. Concerning this clone: Its target is not known.

Germline-derived CDR1 and CDR2 are KGHSH and LQKENI. The CDR3 has 15 residues. The chain uses TRBV18 and TRBJ2-5; 7 bases map to TRBD2. The DNA end is more similar to TRBJ2-7, so the J call may be wrong. What was sequenced was PBMCs. This receptor was taken from a man aged 50-59 years in good health and CMV-seropositive. In DNA form, the CDR3 reads TGTGCCAGCTCACCCGGGACTATCAGCTCCTACGAGCAGTACTTC. This translates into CASSPGTISSYEQYF.